Presented here are 20 T cell receptor beta chains from one specimen sequenced in a study of cytomegalovirus exposure and HLA in healthy donors. PCR was performed using 60 Vbeta and 13 Jbeta primers. Method: immunoSEQ multiplex PCR; TCRdb's copy keeps in-frame clones and lacks some. In total, the table holds fewer than 250,000 clones. Sequencing was carried out using PBMCs. All receptors come from a young woman in good health and CMV-seropositive.

This chain joins TRBV6-1 and TRBJ1-6, with D uncertain. The ends were cut back, 3 bases at V and 12 bases at J, with 9 bases in the middle. This CDR3 has 12 residues. CDR1 and CDR2 (germline): MNHNS, SASEGT. CDR3 residues: CASSEPRVPLHF. DNA of the CDR3: TGTGCCAGCAGTGAGCCCCGAGTACCCCTCCACTTT.

The CDR3 DNA reads TGTGCCAGCAGTCAGAAAGAGACCCAGTACTTC. Translated, it gives CASSQKETQYF. The rearrangement joins TRBV2 to TRBJ2-5; D gene ambiguous. The CDR3 has 11 amino acids. The germline gives CDR1 SNHLY, CDR2 FYNNEI. Trimming pared 5 bases from V and 3 bases from J, leaving 4 bases between.

The chain recombines TRBV2 with TRBJ2-1; the match to TRBD2 covers 12 bases. Trimming removed 6 bases from V and 4 bases from J; junction bases left unmatched: 4. Germline lookup yields CDR1 SNHLY and CDR2 FYNNEI. The CDR3 runs to 15 residues. The CDR3 sequence is CASRPTSGRYNEQFF. CDR3 DNA sequence: TGTGCCAGCAGACCTACTAGCGGGAGGTACAATGAGCAGTTCTTC.

V is TRBV6-5 and J is TRBJ2-7; D possibly corresponds to TRBD2 (6 bases). This CDR3 comprises 15 residues. Germline CDR1 MNHEY, CDR2 SVGAGI. V gave up 4 bases and J gave up 2 bases, with 15 bases separating them. CDR3 loop: CASSSLGGKPYEQYF. The CDR3 region has the DNA TGTGCCAGCAGTTCCCTCGGCGGGAAGCCCTACGAGCAGTACTTC.

The chain links TRBV6-1 to TRBJ2-7; TRBD2 agrees at 7 bases. The CDR3 runs to 12 residues. Germline V lookup: CDR1 MNHNS, CDR2 SASEGT. Trimming removed 1 base from V and 9 bases from J; junction bases left unmatched: 3. As DNA, the CDR3 is TGTGCCAGCAGTGAAGGCCGGGAGGTGCAGTACTTC. Amino acids: CASSEGREVQYF.

V and J are TRBV27 and TRBJ2-1, with TRBD2 matching 12 bases. Per the germline V gene, CDR1 is MNHEY and CDR2 is SMNVEV (reference sequence). The CDR3 loop spans 17 amino acids. V was clipped by 2 bases and J by 5 bases; unmatched bases: 7. This chain's CDR3 is CASSLRLAGVGDNEQFF. The CDR3 region has the DNA TGTGCCAGCAGTTTAAGACTAGCGGGAGTAGGGGACAATGAGCAGTTCTTC.

The chain joins TRBV4-1 to TRBJ2-1; 9 bases align to TRBD1. Per germline, CDR1 MGHRA and CDR2 YSYEKL. The V gene end was trimmed by 2 bases and the J gene end by 7 bases; junction bases not matched to a gene: 6. The CDR3 consists of 15 residues. In DNA, the CDR3 is TGCGCCAGCAGCCAATCGACAGGGGGGTGGAATGAGCAGTTCTTC. Encoded protein: CASSQSTGGWNEQFF.

The chain recombines TRBV18 with TRBJ1-1, with 11 positions matching TRBD1. The CDR3 extends over 18 amino acids. V lost 3 bases to trimming and J lost 4 bases; unmatched junction nucleotides: 13. Per germline, CDR1 KGHSH and CDR2 LQKENI. CDR3 residues: CASSPLGQGARGSTEAFF. The CDR3 DNA follows: TGTGCCAGCTCACCCCTAGGACAGGGGGCAAGGGGGAGCACTGAAGCTTTCTTT.

The V call is TRBV28, the J call TRBJ1-1; D gene uncertain. Per germline, CDR1 MDHEN and CDR2 SYDVKM. CDR3 length equals 12 residues. V lost 6 bases and J 7 bases, leaving 12 bases between the germline ends. The CDR3: CASRTERSEAFF. In DNA form, the CDR3 reads TGTGCCAGCAGGACCGAGCGAAGTGAAGCTTTCTTT.

This chain joins TRBV6-5 and TRBJ2-7; the match to TRBD1 covers 8 bases. This CDR3 has 13 amino acids. Germline loops: CDR1 MNHEY, CDR2 SVGAGI. V lost 6 bases and J lost 0; bases outside the gene matches: 1. The CDR3 region is CASRQGASYEQYF. CDR3 nucleotide sequence: TGTGCCAGCAGGCAGGGGGCCTCCTACGAGCAGTACTTC.

The V gene is TRBV7-2, the J gene TRBJ2-3; TRBD2 agrees at 10 bases. This CDR3 has 15 amino acids. With 5 bases clipped from V and 2 bases from J, the junction kept 4 bases outside the gene matches. CDR1 and CDR2 (germline): SGHTA, FQGNSA. CDR3 residues: CASSQRGGITDTQYF. DNA for the CDR3: TGTGCCAGCAGCCAGCGGGGGGGGATCACAGATACGCAGTATTTT.

The J gene is TRBJ1-2, the V gene TRBV7-2; D is unresolved. This CDR3 spans 14 amino acids. With 0 bases removed from V and 5 bases from J, the gap between germline ends came to 10 bases. Germline CDR1 is SGHTA and CDR2 is FQGNSA. In nucleotides, the CDR3 is TGTGCCAGCAGCTTAGCGCCAGGAGGATATGGCTACACCTTC. This encodes CASSLAPGGYGYTF.

V usage is TRBV19 and J usage is TRBJ2-7; 8 nucleotides agree with TRBD2. V shed 6 bases, J shed 4 bases, and the junction held 8 bases outside the gene matches. Germline V gene sequence: CDR1 LNHDA, CDR2 SQIVND (reference sequence). The CDR3 contains 14 residues. In DNA form, the CDR3 reads TGTGCCAGTAGCATCCCGGGACTAGTGTACGAGCAGTACTTC. Translated, it gives CASSIPGLVYEQYF.

The chain links TRBV7-8 to TRBJ1-2; D remains unclear. Germline CDR1 reads SGHVS; CDR2 reads FQNEAQ. The V and J ends lost 5 bases and 2 bases respectively, with 12 bases between them. The CDR3 is made up of 14 amino acids. The CDR3 nucleotides are TGTGCCAGCAGCCCGTTGACAAACAACTATGGCTACACCTTC. As protein: CASSPLTNNYGYTF. The full variable domain, with the rest looked up from reference TRBV7-8 and TRBJ1-2, is GAGVSQSPRYKVAKRGQDVALRCDPISGHVSLFWYQQALGQGPEFLTYFQNEAQLDKSGLPSDRFFAERPEGSVSTLKIQRTQQEDSAVYLCASSPLTNNYGYTFGSGTRLTVV.

CDR3 in DNA: TGTGCCAGCAGCCAAAATGGACTAGCGGGGCTTTACGAGCAGTACTTC. As protein: CASSQNGLAGLYEQYF. The J gene is TRBJ2-7, the V gene TRBV7-2; the match to TRBD2 covers 12 bases. V lost 5 bases to trimming and J lost 4 bases; unmatched junction nucleotides: 9. The CDR3 sequence is 16 residues long. Germline lookup yields CDR1 SGHTA and CDR2 FQGNSA. The variable domain in full, completed from reference TRBV7-2 and TRBJ2-7, reads GAGVSQSPSNKVTEKGKDVELRCDPISGHTALYWYRQSLGQGLEFLIYFQGNSAPDKSGLPSDRFSAERTGGSVSTLTIQRTQQEDSAVYLCASSQNGLAGLYEQYFGPGTRLTVT.

This sequence joins TRBV9 and TRBJ1-4; TRBD1 aligns across 7 bases. This CDR3 spans 13 amino acids. Germline V lookup: CDR1 SGDLS, CDR2 YYNGEE. The V segment lost 4 bases and the J segment 12 bases; nucleotides outside the gene matches: 9. In DNA form, the CDR3 reads TGTGCCAGCAGCAGCTCGACAGGGTTGGAACTGTTTTTT. As protein: CASSSSTGLELFF.

This rearrangement joins TRBV5-1 to TRBJ2-1, with TRBD2 as a possible D gene (5 bases). The CDR3 length is 14 residues. The V gene lost 0 bases and the J gene lost 6 bases, with 10 bases spanning the gap. The germline CDR1 and CDR2 sequences are SGHRS and YFSETQ. The CDR3 nucleotides read TGCGCCAGCAGCTTGGGGGTAGCGCGCAATGAGCAGTTCTTC. Translated: CASSLGVARNEQFF.

Concerning this clone itself: The same CDR3 is also encoded by other DNA sequences in this sample. V and J are TRBV6-5 and TRBJ1-2; 8 bases line up with TRBD1. CDR1 MNHEY and CDR2 SVGAGI come from the germline V gene. V lost 6 bases to trimming and J lost 4 bases; unmatched junction nucleotides: 4. The CDR3 is 13 residues long. DNA of the CDR3: TGTGCCAGCAGCGGAGGACAGGGCTATGGCTACACCTTC. Translating gives CASSGGQGYGYTF.

A remark on this clone: The junction departs from germline at one end; a sequencing error may be responsible. The chain employs TRBV2 and TRBJ1-2, with 10 bases matching TRBD1. The CDR3 contains 14 residues. Germline CDR1 is SNHLY and CDR2 is FYNNEI. CDR3 in DNA: TGTGCCAGCAGTGGACAGGGGGCACGCTATGGCTGCACCTTC. Amino acid sequence: CASSGQGARYGCTF.

The gene calls are TRBV5-1 and TRBJ1-5, with D maybe TRBD1 (5 bases). CDR3 length: 15 amino acids. V was clipped by 2 bases and J by 0 bases, with 9 bases between them. The germline V gene has CDR1 SGHRS and CDR2 YFSETQ. CDR3 DNA sequence: TGCGCCAGCAGCTTAACAGGCTATAGCAATCAGCCCCAGCATTTT. Residues: CASSLTGYSNQPQHF.